This T cell receptor beta chain was captured by sequencing in a study of cytomegalovirus exposure and HLA in healthy donors. Study conclusions and caveats: The authors enumerated over 150 TCR beta chains as linked to cytomegalovirus. In vitro experiments confirmed that a few CMV-associated chains were specific for CMV antigens.

Vbeta (60) and Jbeta (13) primers were used in the PCR. Profiling relied on immunoSEQ multiplex PCR, and the TCRdb table lists in-frame clones only, not all of them. The repertoire has about 52,000 clones, approximately 72% of them found once; the top ten carry about 9.1%. To note about this clone: Its target is not known.

The ends lost 0 bases at V and 8 bases at J; junction bases unmatched: 10. Germline V gives CDR1 SGDLS, CDR2 YYNGEE. This CDR3 has 17 residues. The chain links TRBV9 to TRBJ2-1; the match to TRBD2 covers 11 bases. This sequence was found in a woman in her fifties or sixties in good health and CMV-seronegative. Sequencing was performed on PBMCs. The CDR3 bases are TGTGCCAGCAGCGTAGAAGGTAGCGGGAGGGCCATCCATGAGCAGTTCTTC. Residues: CASSVEGSGRAIHEQFF.